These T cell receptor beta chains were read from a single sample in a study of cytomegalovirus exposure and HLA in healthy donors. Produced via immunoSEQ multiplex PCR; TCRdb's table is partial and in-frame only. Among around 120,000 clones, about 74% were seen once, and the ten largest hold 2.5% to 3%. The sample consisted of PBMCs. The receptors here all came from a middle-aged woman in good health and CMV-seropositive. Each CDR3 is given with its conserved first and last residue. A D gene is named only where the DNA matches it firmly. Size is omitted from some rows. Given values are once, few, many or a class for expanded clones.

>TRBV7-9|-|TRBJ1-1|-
TGTGCCAGCAGCTTTAGCTTGAGGAGCACTGAAGCTTTCTTT
CASSFSLRSTEAFF
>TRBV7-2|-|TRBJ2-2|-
TGTGCCAGCAGCTTACAAGGCGGGACGAACACCGGGGAGCTGTTTTTT
CASSLQGGTNTGELFF
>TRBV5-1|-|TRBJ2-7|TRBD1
TGCGCCAGCAGCCCGGTTCCACCGGGACAGGGGGCCTACGAGCAGTACTTC
CASSPVPPGQGAYEQYF
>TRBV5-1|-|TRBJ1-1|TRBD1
TGCGCCAGCAGCTGGGGTCCCGGGACAGGGGGCACTGAAGCTTTCTTT
CASSWGPGTGGTEAFF
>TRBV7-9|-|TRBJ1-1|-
TGTGCCAGCAGCCGCCGGACAGTTACAAACACTGAAGCTTTCTTT
CASSRRTVTNTEAFF
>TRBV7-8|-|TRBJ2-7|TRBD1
TGTGCCAGCAGAAATGAGGACAGGGGGTACGAGCAGTACTTC
CASRNEDRGYEQYF
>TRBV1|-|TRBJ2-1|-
TGCACCAGCAGCCAAGATTGTACTAGCGAGAACAATGAGCAGTTCTTC
CTSSQDCTSENNEQFF
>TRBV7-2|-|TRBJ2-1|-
TGTGCCAGGGGGAGCGGGCCGGGGTACAATGAGCAGTTCTTC
CARGSGPGYNEQFF
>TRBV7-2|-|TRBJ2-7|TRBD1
TGTGCCAGCACCTGGGACAGGGATTACGAGCAGTACTTC
CASTWDRDYEQYF
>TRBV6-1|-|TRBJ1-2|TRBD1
TGTGCCAGCAGTGATAGGACAGGGGGAGAACCTTCCTATGGCTACACCTTC
CASSDRTGGEPSYGYTF
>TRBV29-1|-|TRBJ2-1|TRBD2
TGCAGCGCCTCTCCGCGGGGTAGCGGGGCGTACAATGAGCAGTTCTTC
CSASPRGSGAYNEQFF
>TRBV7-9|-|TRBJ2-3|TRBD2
TGTGCCAGCAGCCTAGACTCTAGCGGGAGACCAGATACGCAGTATTTT
CASSLDSSGRPDTQYF
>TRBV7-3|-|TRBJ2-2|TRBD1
TGTGCCAGCAGCCCTGACAGGGTTGGCACCGGGGAGCTGTTTTTT
CASSPDRVGTGELFF
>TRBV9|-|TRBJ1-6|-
TGTGCCAGCAGCGGACGGACTTCTTTTTCACCCCTCCACTTT
CASSGRTSFSPLHF
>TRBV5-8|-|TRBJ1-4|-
TGTGCCAGCAGCCAAGGGGAGGCAGGCAATGAAAAACTGTTTTTT
CASSQGEAGNEKLFF
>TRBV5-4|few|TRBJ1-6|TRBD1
TGTGCCAGCAGGACCGGGACAGGGAGTAATTCACCCCTCCACTTT
CASRTGTGSNSPLHF
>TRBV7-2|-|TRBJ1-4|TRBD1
TGTGCCAGCAGCCGAATAGGGACAGGCAGTGAAAAACTGTTTTTT
CASSRIGTGSEKLFF
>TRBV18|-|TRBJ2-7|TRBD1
TGTGCCAGCTCACCGGACAGGGGGCAGAACGAGCAGTACTTC
CASSPDRGQNEQYF
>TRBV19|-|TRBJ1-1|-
TGTGCCAGTAGTATTCTGGGCAGGGCGGACACTGAAGCTTTCTTT
CASSILGRADTEAFF
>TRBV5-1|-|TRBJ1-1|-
TGCGCCAGCAGCTTAGTGGGCAGGAACACTGAAGCTTTCTTT
CASSLVGRNTEAFF
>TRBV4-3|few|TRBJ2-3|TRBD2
TGCGCCAGCAGCCAAGAGGCGGGACTAGGGAGCACAGATACGCAGTATTTT
CASSQEAGLGSTDTQYF
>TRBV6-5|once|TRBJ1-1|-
TGTGCCAGCAGCACGAGGAGGGTAGGGACTGAAGCTTTCTTT
CASSTRRVGTEAFF
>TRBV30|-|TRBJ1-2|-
TGTGCCTGGCAGGGTAACTATGGCTACACCTTC
CAWQGNYGYTF
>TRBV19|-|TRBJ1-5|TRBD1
TGTGCCAGCCGGGACAGGGGAGACCAGCAGCCCCAGCATTTT
CASRDRGDQQPQHF
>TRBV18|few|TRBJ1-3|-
TGTGCCAGCTCACCCAATAAGGGACAAGGAAACACCATATATTTT
CASSPNKGQGNTIYF